These 23 T cell receptor beta chains came from one sample sequenced in a study of T cell repertoires in cytomegalovirus infection. Their antigen targets remain unknown. From the reads, TCRdb called clonotypes with MiXCR, one entry per CDR3 protein. This table has tens of thousands of distinct CDR3 sequences, 20% to 25% appearing once. The sequencing input was PBMCs, sequenced either directly or after in vitro stimulation (not recorded which). These receptors were obtained from a human donor in good health (CMV status not recorded). Some clones in this sample may be carry-over from other donors' samples.

CDR3 sequence (DNA): TGTGCCAGCTCGAGGGGCGAATGGAATCAGCCCCAGCATTTT. It specifies CASSRGEWNQPQHF. This chain uses TRBV12-3 or TRBV12-4 with TRBJ1-5, with D possibly matching TRBD1 (5 bases). V was shortened by 8 bases and J by 4 bases, with 15 bases between the two germline ends. This CDR3 has 14 amino acids.

This clonotype was found many times. The rearrangement links TRBV7-2 to TRBJ2-1, with 8 bases matching TRBD2. J was trimmed by 9 bases and V by 3 bases; bases with no gene match: 10. From germline, CDR1 is SGHTA and CDR2 FQGNSA. The CDR3 is 15 amino acids. CDR3 loop: CASSFNSGSLGEQFF. In DNA form, the CDR3 reads TGTGCCAGCAGCTTTAACAGCGGGAGTCTCGGTGAGCAGTTCTTC.

Points on this clonotype: This may be a read error: a much more frequent sequence differs by one nucleotide. The J gene is TRBJ1-2, the V gene TRBV19; D gene unclear. CDR1 is LNHDA, CDR2 SQIVND, per germline (reference sequence). The CDR3 spans 12 residues. The CDR3 loop reads CANSIGVYGYTF. CDR3 bases: TGTGCCAATAGTATCGGGGTATATGGCTACACCTTC.

A few counts support this clonotype. V is TRBV12-5 and J is TRBJ2-7; D is uncertain. The CDR3 totals 11 residues. Between the trimmed V and J ends, which lost 3 bases and 2 bases, there was a span of 2 bases. CDR1 LGHNT and CDR2 FRNRAP come from the germline V gene. CDR3 nucleotide sequence: TGTGCTAGTGGTTTAGCCTACGAGCAGTACGTC. Translation gives CASGLAYEQYV.

The sample holds many counts of this clonotype. The chain links TRBV7-2 to TRBJ2-7; D tentatively fits TRBD1 or TRBD2 (7 bases each). Germline V lookup: CDR1 SGHTA, CDR2 FQGNSA. V was clipped by 5 bases and J by 3 bases, with 14 bases between them. The length of the CDR3 is 14 residues. The CDR3: CASSPRGGGYEQYF. In DNA form, the CDR3 reads TGTGCCAGCAGCCCCAGGGGGGGGGGCTACGAGCAGTACTTC.

This clonotype has a count of ten or more. The gene calls are TRBV7-2 and TRBJ1-4; 9 nucleotides line up with TRBD1. This CDR3 region has 14 residues. Trimming at V came to 5 bases and at J to 7 bases, leaving 5 bases not matched to a gene. Germline lookup yields CDR1 SGHTA and CDR2 FQGNSA. The CDR3 nucleotides are TGTGCCAGCAGCCCGGGACAGGGTAGTGAAAAACTGTTTTTT. Its protein is CASSPGQGSEKLFF.

This clonotype has ten or more counts. This sequence joins TRBV20-1 and TRBJ2-3; D is possibly TRBD2 (6 bases). This CDR3 comprises 15 residues. Germline assignment: CDR1 DFQATT and CDR2 SNEGSKA (reference sequence). Trimming cost V 0 bases and J 2 bases, with 12 bases left between them. In nucleotides, the CDR3 is TGCAGTGCTAGAGATCTTCTAGCGAACACAGATACGCAGTATTTT. Protein product: CSARDLLANTDTQYF.

This clonotype occurred many times. The chain combines TRBV7-2 with TRBJ1-3; D remains unclear. The CDR3 is 16 amino acids. Looked up from germline, CDR1 is SGHTA and CDR2 is FQGNSA. The V end lost 1 base, the J end lost 4 bases, and 14 bases lay between the germline ends. The CDR3 DNA sequence: TGTGCCAGCAGCTTAGTTGGACTTGGAGGGGGAAACACCATATATTTT. Translation: CASSLVGLGGGNTIYF.

Ten or more counts support this clonotype. J is TRBJ1-1 and V is TRBV7-8, with D possibly being TRBD1 (6 bases). Germline V gene data show CDR1 as SGHVS and CDR2 as FQNEAQ. The V end lost 5 bases, the J end lost 1 base, and 17 bases lay between the germline ends. The CDR3 sequence is 16 residues long. DNA for the CDR3: TGTGCCAGCAGCCGGACAGAACTAAACTGGAACACTGAAGCTTTCTTT. Translation: CASSRTELNWNTEAFF.

This clonotype came up a few times. The rearrangement joins TRBV19 to TRBJ1-5, with D perhaps TRBD1 (5 bases). The CDR3 consists of 16 residues. Germline V lookup: CDR1 LNHDA, CDR2 SQIVND (reference sequence). V lost 6 bases to trimming and J lost 2 bases, with 17 bases between them. This CDR3 reads CASRQRPQGGNQPQHF. As DNA, the CDR3 is TGTGCCAGTAGGCAACGGCCGCAGGGAGGCAATCAGCCCCAGCATTTT.

This clonotype was seen many times. The rearrangement links TRBV4-1 to TRBJ1-1, with a tentative D call TRBD1 (6 bases). The CDR3 is made up of 17 amino acids. V was trimmed by 4 bases and J by 4 bases, leaving 22 bases between them. The germline gives CDR1 MGHRA, CDR2 YSYEKL. CDR3 in amino acids: CASSPTQRAGDGTEAFF. The CDR3 DNA follows: TGCGCCAGCAGCCCCACCCAGAGAGCAGGGGATGGCACTGAAGCTTTCTTT.

The sample holds many counts of this clonotype. V usage is TRBV7-8 and J usage is TRBJ2-2; 14 nucleotides align to TRBD2. Germline V gives CDR1 SGHVS, CDR2 FQNEAQ. The CDR3 consists of 19 residues. Trimming at V came to 5 bases and at J to 2 bases, leaving 10 bases not matched to a gene. The CDR3 nucleotides read TGTGCCAGCAGCATACACCGACTAGCGGGAGGGCCTAACACCGGGGAGCTGTTTTTT. It encodes CASSIHRLAGGPNTGELFF.

This chain joins TRBV4-1 and TRBJ2-1, with D tentatively TRBD1 or TRBD2 (5 bases each). The CDR3 runs 17 residues. Deletions cut 0 bases from V and 4 bases from J, with 16 bases between. The V gene's germline CDR1 is MGHRA and CDR2 YSYEKL. CDR3 DNA: TGCGCCAGCAGCCAAGACGGGAATCAGGGACGTTACAATGAGCAGTTCTTC. Protein product: CASSQDGNQGRYNEQFF.

This chain connects TRBV29-1 to TRBJ2-7; 13 nucleotides align to TRBD2. The CDR3 spans 16 residues. After removal of 8 bases from V and 1 base from J, the junction contained 11 bases not matched to a gene. CDR1 is SQVTM and CDR2 is ANQGSEA in the germline V gene. Here the CDR3 reads CSIPIPGLAGSYEQYF. The CDR3 coding sequence is TGCAGCATTCCGATACCGGGACTAGCGGGATCCTACGAGCAGTACTTC.

This clonotype appeared a few times. The chain links TRBV4-1 to TRBJ2-7, with 14 bases matching TRBD2. There are 17 residues in the CDR3. The V segment lost 4 bases and the J segment 3 bases; nucleotides outside the gene matches: 8. Germline values: CDR1 MGHRA, CDR2 YSYEKL. The CDR3 loop is CASSPGLAGVLVYEQYF. The CDR3 DNA is TGCGCCAGCAGCCCGGGACTAGCGGGAGTATTAGTCTACGAGCAGTACTTC.

This clonotype has only a few counts. V is TRBV2 and J is TRBJ2-3; D unresolved. Germline-derived CDR1 and CDR2 are SNHLY and FYNNEI. This CDR3 region has 12 residues. The V and J ends lost 1 base and 1 base respectively, with 0 bases between them. Here the CDR3 DNA reads TGTGCCAGCAGTGAAGGCACAGATACGCAGTATTTT. It specifies CASSEGTDTQYF.

The gene calls are TRBV7-6 and TRBJ1-6; tentative D call: TRBD1 (6 bases). The CDR3 is made up of 14 amino acids. The germline V gene encodes CDR1 SGHVS and CDR2 FNYEAQ. V lost 2 bases, J lost 9 bases, and 11 bases lay in between. CDR3: CASSLKTGSSPLHF. CDR3 nucleotide sequence: TGTGCCAGCAGCTTAAAGACAGGATCTTCACCCCTCCACTTT.

The rearrangement uses TRBV6-1 and TRBJ2-3; D gene ambiguous. The CDR3 has 14 residues. In germline, CDR1 is MNHNS, CDR2 SASEGT. Trimming took off 2 bases at V and 2 bases at J, with 8 bases between the two ends. The CDR3 nucleotides are TGTGCCAGCAGTGAATACATTACCACAGATACGCAGTATTTT. It codes for CASSEYITTDTQYF.

This clonotype was counted between two and nine times. V and J are TRBV5-4 and TRBJ1-1; D is possibly TRBD1 (6 bases). V was cut by 4 bases and J by 1 base, with 17 bases left in between. The CDR3 totals 16 residues. Germline CDR1 is SGHNT and CDR2 is YYREEE (reference sequence). The DNA for the CDR3 is TGTGCCAGCAGCCCGGGGGGTCGGGGGCCGAACACTGAAGCTTTCTTT. Translation gives CASSPGGRGPNTEAFF.

This clonotype was seen a handful of times. The chain employs TRBV6-4 and TRBJ1-5; D is unclear. Trimming cost V 3 bases and J 1 base, with 4 bases left between them. CDR1 MRHNA and CDR2 SNTAGT come from the germline V gene. This CDR3 contains 13 residues. The CDR3 sequence is CASSEGSNQPQHF. CDR3 DNA: TGTGCCAGCAGTGAAGGGAGCAATCAGCCCCAGCATTTT.

This clonotype was counted a few times. This chain connects TRBV7-3 to TRBJ2-1, with 12 bases fitting TRBD2. The germline V gene has CDR1 SGHTA and CDR2 FQGTGA. The ends lost 0 bases at V and 6 bases at J; junction bases unmatched: 3. The CDR3 consists of 16 residues. The CDR3 spells CASSLTLAGGTNEQFF. CDR3 DNA: TGTGCCAGCAGCTTAACCCTAGCGGGAGGGACCAATGAGCAGTTCTTC.

This clonotype has just a few counts. CDR3 in DNA: TGTGCCAGCAGTTCCATTAGCGGGAGAGATAATGAGCAGTTCTTC. Amino acids: CASSSISGRDNEQFF. V and J are TRBV6-5 and TRBJ2-1, with 9 bases lining up with TRBD2. Germline assignment: CDR1 MNHEY and CDR2 SVGAGI. The J segment lost 7 bases and the V segment lost 4 bases, leaving 8 bases of the junction unmatched. This CDR3 contains 15 residues.

Note on this clonotype: One base away lies a much larger clone, so this may be a sequencing read error. CDR3 protein: CASSLGGTRWTTGELFF. The CDR3 bases are TGTGCCAGCAGCTTAGGGGGGACTAGGTGGACCACCGGGGAGCTGTTTTTT. This chain joins TRBV7-2 and TRBJ2-2; 8 bases line up with TRBD2. CDR3 length equals 17 residues. Unmatched junction bases numbered 8, after V lost 1 base and J lost 4 bases. Germline V gives CDR1 SGHTA, CDR2 FQGNSA.